This T cell receptor (beta chain) was recovered during a study of blood T cell repertoires in COVID-19. For the study at large: Acute-phase and convalescent COVID-19 samples originated in the United States, Italy and Spain. Sample material is recorded as cDNA or gDNA derived from T cells, B-cell-depleted T cells, or PBMCs.

Trimming took 5 bases from V and 5 from J; bases not matched to a gene: 9. There are 15 residues in the CDR3. Germline V CDR1 and CDR2: SGHAT, FQNNGV. Clones were read by immunoSEQ multiplex PCR, and TCRdb kept only the in-frame ones, dropping some. The table lists approximately 480,000 clones, 75% to 90% of them singletons. The rearrangement links TRBV11-2 to TRBJ2-5, with 9 bases aligning to TRBD2. The specimen was peripheral blood. This TCR was sampled from a man younger than 35 with COVID-19, enrolled during active disease. The CDR3 coding sequence is TGTGCCAGCAGCATCGGGACTAGCTATCAGGAGACCCAGTACTTC. Translation: CASSIGTSYQETQYF.